What follows are 32 T cell receptor beta chains derived from one specimen sequenced in a study of OX40 agonist ivuxolimab in advanced cancers. The data were produced by immunoSEQ multiplex PCR, yet TCRdb's version contains in-frame clones alone and is incomplete. Of more than 65,000 clones in the sample, about 91% were seen once. This specimen was CD4+ or CD8+ T cells sorted from blood, taken in a trial of the OX40 agonist ivuxolimab. These receptor sequences come from an adult with an advanced solid tumor such as melanoma, head and neck, liver or kidney cancer.

The chain combines TRBV2 with TRBJ1-3, with 7 bases aligning to TRBD1. The V gene's germline CDR1 is SNHLY and CDR2 FYNNEI. The trim removed 4 bases at V and 6 bases at J, leaving 3 bases unmatched. This CDR3 contains 13 residues. The CDR3 nucleotides are TGTGCCAGCAGTGGACAGGGCGTAAACACCATATATTTT. Translated, it gives CASSGQGVNTIYF. Based on the CDR3 plus reference TRBV2 and TRBJ1-3, the full variable domain is EPEVTQTPSHQVTQMGQEVILRCVPISNHLYFYWYRQILGQKVEFLVSFYNNEISEKSEIFDDQFSVERPDGSNFTLKIRSTKLEDSAMYFCASSGQGVNTIYFGEGSWLTVV.

V gene TRBV7-9 combines with J gene TRBJ1-1, with D perhaps TRBD1 (6 bases). Trimming stripped 5 bases from V and 10 bases from J, with 17 bases between. Germline V lookup: CDR1 SEHNR, CDR2 FQNEAQ (reference sequence). This CDR3 contains 13 residues. This chain's CDR3 is CASSATGMGGAFF. Here the CDR3 DNA reads TGTGCCAGCAGCGCAACAGGGATGGGGGGAGCTTTCTTT.

CDR3 sequence (DNA): TGTGCCAGTATGCAAGGGGGGGCGCAGGACTATGGCTACACCTTC. Its translation: CASMQGGAQDYGYTF. This chain uses TRBV19 with TRBJ1-2; perhaps TRBD1 as D (6 bases). Germline CDR1 and CDR2: LNHDA and SQIVND (reference sequence). CDR3 length: 15 amino acids. V was clipped by 7 bases and J by 3 bases, with 18 bases between them.

In this sample, this clone turned up once. This sequence joins TRBV7-2 and TRBJ1-2; TRBD1 aligns across 7 bases. J was trimmed by 4 bases and V by 1 base; bases with no gene match: 6. CDR3 size: 15 residues. Germline V gives CDR1 SGHTA, CDR2 FQGNSA. The CDR3 reads CASSLVEGGGYGYTF. The CDR3 region has the DNA TGTGCCAGCAGCTTAGTGGAAGGGGGCGGCTATGGCTACACCTTC.

This clone was detected once. The chain carries TRBV6-5 and TRBJ1-4; a possible D gene is TRBD1 (5 bases). The V and J ends lost 0 bases and 5 bases respectively, with 7 bases between them. The CDR3 loop spans 14 amino acids. The germline V gene has CDR1 MNHEY and CDR2 SVGAGI. The CDR3 loop is CASSYSRQNEKLFF. CDR3 in DNA: TGTGCCAGCAGTTACTCGAGACAGAATGAAAAACTGTTTTTT.

The rearrangement links TRBV27 to TRBJ2-6; the D gene is possibly TRBD2 (6 bases). In germline, CDR1 is MNHEY, CDR2 SMNVEV (reference sequence). This CDR3 region has 19 residues. Trimming removed 2 bases from V and 0 bases from J, with 17 bases in between. The CDR3 DNA reads as TGTGCCAGCAGTTTAGAGGGACTTCGTATAGGCTCTGGGGCCAACGTCCTGACTTTC. Protein sequence: CASSLEGLRIGSGANVLTF.

This clone was recorded once. The chain recombines TRBV5-5 with TRBJ1-4, with 8 bases fitting TRBD1. The V gene's germline CDR1 is SGHKS and CDR2 YYEKEE (reference sequence). CDR3 length: 15 residues. V shed 2 bases and J 4 bases; nucleotides not matched to a gene: 4. The DNA for the CDR3 is TGTGCCAGCAGCTTTACGACAGGGGATAATGAAAAACTGTTTTTT. Translating gives CASSFTTGDNEKLFF.

V gene TRBV7-7 combines with J gene TRBJ1-1; D is unclear. V was shortened by 1 base and J by 0 bases, with 9 bases between the two germline ends. CDR1 is SSHAT and CDR2 is FNYEAQ in the germline V gene (reference sequence). The length of the CDR3 is 15 residues. As DNA, the CDR3 is TGTGCCAGCAGCTTAGGTGGCGTTCTGAACACTGAAGCTTTCTTT. Its protein is CASSLGGVLNTEAFF.

This clone was recorded a few times. The chain uses TRBV5-4 and TRBJ2-5; D possibly corresponds to TRBD2 (5 bases). The germline V and J ends were trimmed by 6 bases and 7 bases, with 16 bases remaining between them. The V gene's germline CDR1 is SGHNT and CDR2 YYREEE (reference sequence). This CDR3 has 13 residues. CDR3 nucleotides: TGTGCCAGCATGGAGGACGTGGGAAGGACCCAGTACTTC. This sequence encodes CASMEDVGRTQYF.

J is TRBJ2-5 and V is TRBV11-2, with D unclear. The V gene's germline CDR1 is SGHAT and CDR2 FQNNGV. The ends were cut back, 4 bases at V and 3 bases at J, with 12 bases in the middle. The CDR3 has 14 amino acids. CDR3 coding DNA: TGTGCCAGCAGCTCGACTGGGGTGAAAGAGACCCAGTACTTC. Its translation: CASSSTGVKETQYF.

The chain couples TRBV30 to TRBJ1-1; TRBD1 might be the D (5 bases). Per germline, CDR1 GTSNPN and CDR2 SVGIG (reference sequence). Trimming removed 4 bases at V and 2 bases at J, with 20 bases between. The CDR3 is 16 amino acids. CDR3 amino acids: CAWNVGFRTRNTEAFF. Written as DNA, the CDR3 is TGTGCCTGGAATGTAGGGTTTCGGACACGCAACACTGAAGCTTTCTTT.

The table lists this clone with a count of one. V is TRBV5-1 and J is TRBJ1-5, with TRBD1 matching over 8 bases. CDR1 and CDR2 from the germline V gene are SGHRS and YFSETQ. V shed 4 bases and J 5 bases; nucleotides not matched to a gene: 2. The CDR3 sequence is 13 residues long. Here the CDR3 reads CASSPDRDQPQHF. DNA of the CDR3: TGCGCCAGCAGCCCGGACAGGGATCAGCCCCAGCATTTT.

This rearrangement joins TRBV5-6 to TRBJ1-3; TRBD1 agrees at 7 bases. The CDR3 contains 15 residues. V lost 4 bases and J lost 7; bases outside the gene matches: 11. Germline values: CDR1 SGHDT, CDR2 YYEEEE. DNA for the CDR3: TGTGCCAGCAGCATAGGTCAGACAGGGTGGAACACCATATATTTT. This encodes CASSIGQTGWNTIYF.

This rearrangement joins TRBV12-5 to TRBJ1-2; 10 bases map to TRBD1. In germline, CDR1 is LGHNT, CDR2 FRNRAP. The CDR3 contains 14 residues. The junction had 3 bases not matched to a gene; V was cut back by 2 bases and J by 6 bases. CDR3 protein: CASGLTGTGDGYTF. The CDR3 DNA follows: TGTGCTAGTGGTTTGACTGGGACAGGGGATGGCTACACCTTC.

This chain connects TRBV19 to TRBJ1-2; possibly TRBD1 for D (5 bases). The CDR3 sequence is 14 residues long. Trimming took 4 bases from V and 6 from J, leaving 15 bases between them. In germline, CDR1 is LNHDA, CDR2 SQIVND (reference sequence). The CDR3 DNA follows: TGTGCCAGTAGTACGCCCGGGGGATACGATGGCTACACCTTC. Amino acids: CASSTPGGYDGYTF.

This clone was counted only a few times. This chain connects TRBV9 to TRBJ2-2; D is unresolved. This CDR3 has 16 residues. Trimming took off 0 bases at V and 0 bases at J, with 9 bases between the two ends. Germline V gene sequence: CDR1 SGDLS, CDR2 YYNGEE. In DNA, the CDR3 is TGTGCCAGCAGCGTAGGGACGGACGCGAACACCGGGGAGCTGTTTTTT. Its translation is CASSVGTDANTGELFF.

In DNA, the CDR3 is TGTGCCGCCCTGAAAAGCGGGGGGACAGATACGCAGTATTTT. Translated: CAALKSGGTDTQYF. The chain carries TRBV15 and TRBJ2-3; 9 nucleotides align to TRBD2. This CDR3 contains 14 residues. The J segment lost 3 bases and the V segment lost 11 bases, leaving 9 bases of the junction unmatched. The germline gives CDR1 LNHNV, CDR2 YYDKDF (reference sequence).

The chain links TRBV5-1 to TRBJ1-1, with no clear D. CDR1 and CDR2 from the germline V gene are SGHRS and YFSETQ. With 4 bases removed from V and 0 bases from J, the gap between germline ends came to 10 bases. The CDR3 runs 14 residues. CDR3 sequence: CASSTWTMNTEAFF. Here the CDR3 DNA reads TGCGCCAGCAGCACCTGGACGATGAACACTGAAGCTTTCTTT.

The chain has TRBV6-1 and TRBJ1-2, with no clear D. V gave up 6 bases and J gave up 4 bases, with 9 bases separating them. Germline V gives CDR1 MNHNS, CDR2 SASEGT. The CDR3 is 12 amino acids. The CDR3 spells CASSGTGYGYTF. The CDR3 DNA reads TGTGCCAGCAGCGGAACGGGCTATGGCTACACCTTC.

The table lists this clone with a few counts. The chain is built from TRBV28 and TRBJ1-1; 7 positions agree with TRBD1. Germline lookup yields CDR1 MDHEN and CDR2 SYDVKM. Unmatched junction bases numbered 13, after V lost 6 bases and J lost 6 bases. The CDR3 loop spans 15 amino acids. For the CDR3, the DNA is TGTGCCAGCAGCAGGACAGGCCAAATAGGTGCTGAAGCTTTCTTT. Residues: CASSRTGQIGAEAFF. The whole variable domain, filled in from reference TRBV28 and TRBJ1-1, reads DVKVTQSSRYLVKRTGEKVFLECVQDMDHENMFWYRQDPGLGLRLIYFSYDVKMKEKGDIPEGYSVSREKKERFSLILESASTNQTSMYLCASSRTGQIGAEAFFGQGTRLTVV.

This chain links TRBV7-9 with TRBJ1-2; 10 bases align to TRBD1. Germline V gene data show CDR1 as SEHNR and CDR2 as FQNEAQ (reference sequence). With V trimmed by 6 bases and J by 8 bases, 3 bases remained unmatched. The CDR3 sequence is 12 residues long. The CDR3 sequence: CASRGTGEGYTF. CDR3 bases: TGTGCCAGCAGAGGGACAGGGGAGGGCTACACCTTC.

The V call is TRBV6-1, the J call TRBJ1-3, with TRBD1 as a possible D gene (5 bases). Trimming cost V 5 bases and J 8 bases, with 16 bases left between them. Germline V gene sequence: CDR1 MNHNS, CDR2 SASEGT. The CDR3 is 14 residues long. This CDR3 reads CASSIATETHTIYF. In DNA form, the CDR3 reads TGTGCCAGCAGTATTGCGACAGAGACCCACACCATATATTTT.

V and J are TRBV6-6 and TRBJ2-5; no clear D gene. V lost 2 bases and J 5 bases, leaving 9 bases between the germline ends. Germline V gene lookup returns CDR1 MNHNY and CDR2 SVGAGI (reference sequence). This CDR3 has 13 amino acids. CDR3 loop: CASSYGVGETQYF. Here the CDR3 DNA reads TGTGCCAGCAGTTACGGAGTTGGGGAGACCCAGTACTTC.

The V gene is TRBV7-8, the J gene TRBJ2-2; tentatively, D is TRBD1 (6 bases). V was cut by 2 bases and J by 10 bases, with 17 bases left in between. The CDR3 runs to 15 residues. Germline V lookup: CDR1 SGHVS, CDR2 FQNEAQ. CDR3 bases: TGTGCCAGCAGCTTAAGTTTATTGGGACAAGCGGAGCTGTTTTTT. Translating it yields CASSLSLLGQAELFF.

This clone was found once. The chain links TRBV4-2 to TRBJ1-1; 7 bases align to TRBD1. CDR1 and CDR2 (germline): LGHNA, YNFKEQ. CDR3 length equals 15 residues. V lost 0 bases, J lost 10 bases, and 11 bases stayed unmatched. The CDR3 nucleotides read TGTGCCAGCAGCCAAGACCCTGGGACAGCTATTACAGCTTTCTTT. This sequence encodes CASSQDPGTAITAFF.

The chain employs TRBV12-1 and TRBJ2-7; no check of the table's D call, TRBD2, against the DNA was made. TRBV12-1 is noted as a pseudogene. The CDR3 consists of 19 residues. CDR3 coding DNA: TGTGCCAGCAGCCACGCTAAATACGCCGGGGGGCCCAGTTTCTACGAGCAGTACTTC. Protein: CASSHAKYAGGPSFYEQYF.

The V call is TRBV5-1, the J call TRBJ2-3; 9 bases are shared with TRBD2. V was clipped by 0 bases and J by 4 bases; unmatched bases: 6. The V gene's germline CDR1 is SGHRS and CDR2 YFSETQ. This CDR3 contains 16 residues. CDR3 in DNA: TGCGCCAGCAGCTTGGGGCTAGCGGGGCGTTCAGATACGCAGTATTTT. This gives the protein CASSLGLAGRSDTQYF.

For the CDR3, the DNA is TGTGCCAGCAGCTCCCTGGTTAACACTGAAGCTTTCTTT. Translation gives CASSSLVNTEAFF. This chain joins TRBV7-8 and TRBJ1-1; D not resolved. Per germline, CDR1 SGHVS and CDR2 FQNEAQ. This CDR3 spans 13 amino acids. V lost 4 bases and J lost 2, with 8 bases in between.

The gene calls are TRBV11-3 and TRBJ2-7; 9 bases align to TRBD1. The CDR3 has 14 amino acids. The germline CDR1 and CDR2 sequences are SGHNT and YENEEA. V lost 2 bases to trimming and J lost 4 bases; unmatched junction nucleotides: 3. As DNA, the CDR3 is TGTGCCAGCAGCTTACGAGGACAGGGGTACGAGCAGTACTTC. Its translation is CASSLRGQGYEQYF.

This rearrangement joins TRBV5-6 to TRBJ1-1; D is perhaps TRBD1 (6 bases). The germline V gene has CDR1 SGHDT and CDR2 YYEEEE. The CDR3 is made up of 16 amino acids. V lost 2 bases and J lost 3, with 17 bases in between. CDR3 nucleotide sequence: TGTGCCAGCAGCTTCACAGGGCTCCGCGGGGACACTGAAGCTTTCTTT. Protein: CASSFTGLRGDTEAFF.

The chain combines TRBV29-1 with TRBJ1-1; tentatively, D is TRBD1 (5 bases). V gave up 7 bases and J gave up 0 bases, with 18 bases separating them. The CDR3 extends over 15 amino acids. Per the germline V gene, CDR1 is SQVTM and CDR2 is ANQGSEA. The CDR3 loop reads CSGSWGRGLNTEAFF. CDR3 DNA sequence: TGCAGCGGAAGTTGGGGACGGGGCTTGAACACTGAAGCTTTCTTT.

The V and J genes are TRBV6-4 and TRBJ2-6; no clear D. The CDR3 contains 13 residues. Trimming pared 4 bases from V and 0 bases from J, leaving 1 base between. Germline CDR1 MRHNA, CDR2 SNTAGT. The chain's CDR3 is CASSASGANVLTF. CDR3 coding DNA: TGTGCCAGCAGTGCCTCTGGGGCCAACGTCCTGACTTTC.